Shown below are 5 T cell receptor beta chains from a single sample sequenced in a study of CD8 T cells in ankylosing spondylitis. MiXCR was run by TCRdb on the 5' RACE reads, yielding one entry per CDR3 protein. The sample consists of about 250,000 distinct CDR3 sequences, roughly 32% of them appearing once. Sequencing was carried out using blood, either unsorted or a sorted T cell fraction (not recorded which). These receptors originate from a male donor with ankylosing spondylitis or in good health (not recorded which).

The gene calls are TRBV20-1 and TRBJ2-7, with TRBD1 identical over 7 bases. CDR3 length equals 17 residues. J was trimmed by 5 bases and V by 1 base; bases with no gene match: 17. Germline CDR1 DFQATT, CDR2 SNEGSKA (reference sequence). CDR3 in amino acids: CSARVPEEGAVVNEQYF. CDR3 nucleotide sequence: TGCAGTGCTAGAGTTCCTGAAGAGGGGGCCGTGGTTAACGAGCAGTACTTC.

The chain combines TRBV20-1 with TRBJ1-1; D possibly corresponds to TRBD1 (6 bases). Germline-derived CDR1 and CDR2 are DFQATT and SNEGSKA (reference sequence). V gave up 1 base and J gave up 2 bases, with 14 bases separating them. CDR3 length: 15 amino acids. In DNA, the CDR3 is TGCAGTGCTAGAGGGGAAGGGGGTCTTAACACTGAAGCTTTCTTT. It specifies CSARGEGGLNTEAFF.

DNA of the CDR3: TGTGCCAGCAGCCCTTGGACAGGCGAGGGCCCCGGGGAGCTGTTTTTT. Amino acids: CASSPWTGEGPGELFF. J is TRBJ2-2 and V is TRBV5-5; 7 bases match TRBD1. The CDR3 has 16 residues. V lost 4 bases to trimming and J lost 6 bases; unmatched junction nucleotides: 12. Germline CDR1 SGHKS, CDR2 YYEKEE (reference sequence). The entire variable domain, with the rest obtained from reference TRBV5-5 and TRBJ2-2, is as follows: DAGVTQSPTHLIKTRGQQVTLRCSPISGHKSVSWYQQVLGQGPQFIFQYYEKEERGRGNFPDRFSARQFPNYSSELNVNALLLGDSALYLCASSPWTGEGPGELFFGEGSRLTVL.

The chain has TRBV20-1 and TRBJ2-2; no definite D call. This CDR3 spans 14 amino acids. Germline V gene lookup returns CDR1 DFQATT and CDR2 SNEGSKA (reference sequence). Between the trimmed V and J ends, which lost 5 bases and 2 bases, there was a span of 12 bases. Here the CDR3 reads CSAPSQRNTGELFF. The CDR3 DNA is TGCAGTGCTCCGTCGCAGAGAAACACCGGGGAGCTGTTTTTT.

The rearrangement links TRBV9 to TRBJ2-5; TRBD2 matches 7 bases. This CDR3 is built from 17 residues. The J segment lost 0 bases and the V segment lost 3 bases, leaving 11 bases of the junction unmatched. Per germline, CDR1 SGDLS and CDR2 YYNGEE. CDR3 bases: TGTGCCAGCAGCGGGGTGGGACTAACCCCGTACCAAGAGACCCAGTACTTC. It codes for CASSGVGLTPYQETQYF.